This TCR beta chain is from a study of T cell responses to AZD1222 COVID-19 vaccine. Broader study findings: Unmutated variant regions are reportedly the target of nearly half of TCRs that are spike-specific.

A note on this clone: Antigen: not known.

Between the trimmed V and J ends, which lost 3 bases and 8 bases, there was a span of 16 bases. The V gene's germline CDR1 is MNHNS and CDR2 SASEGT. The CDR3 extends over 14 amino acids. The method was immunoSEQ multiplex PCR; TCRdb's version includes in-frame clones alone and lacks a portion of them. The sample contains about 95,000 clones, around nine tenths of which appear only once. This sequence was found in an adult in good health. Here the sequenced sample was peripheral blood, taken on day 0 of AZD1222 vaccination. This chain connects TRBV6-1 to TRBJ1-2; no definite D call. The CDR3 DNA is TGTGCCAGCAGTGACACCGGGCCCCGAAGGGGCTACACCTTC. Translating it yields CASSDTGPRRGYTF.